Listed below are T cell receptor beta chains from one sample, sequenced in a study of blood T cells in healthy people across ages. TCRdb reprocessed the 5' RACE reads with MiXCR, giving one entry per CDR3 protein. The data show 850,000 to 1,000,000 distinct CDR3 sequences, with around 46% seen just once and roughly 13% held by the top ten. The sample was blood. All receptors come from a young man in good health. Each CDR3 is given with its conserved first and last residue. The order of the fields is J gene, V gene, CDR3 length, D gene, clone size, CDR3 DNA, CDR3 protein. D genes are given only for firm matches. The size of a clone is reported for some rows only, either as once, few or many, or as a class for expanded clones.

j_call: TRBJ2-5; v_call: TRBV9; cdr3_length: 12; d_call: .; clone_size: .; cdr3_nt: TGTGCCAGCAGCGGGAATTTGGGGACCCAGTACTTC; cdr3_aa: CASSGNLGTQYF
j_call: TRBJ2-1; v_call: TRBV11-2; cdr3_length: 16; d_call: .; clone_size: .; cdr3_nt: TGTGCCAGCAGCTTGGCTTCCGGGACTCCCTACAATGAGCAGTTCTTC; cdr3_aa: CASSLASGTPYNEQFF
j_call: TRBJ1-2; v_call: TRBV4-1; cdr3_length: 14; d_call: .; clone_size: few; cdr3_nt: TGCGCCAGCAGCCAAGGTTCGGGCCACTATGGCTACACCTTC; cdr3_aa: CASSQGSGHYGYTF
j_call: TRBJ2-7; v_call: TRBV4-2; cdr3_length: 14; d_call: TRBD1; clone_size: .; cdr3_nt: TGTGCCAGCAGCCCCGGACAGGCCGCATACGAGCAGTACTTC; cdr3_aa: CASSPGQAAYEQYF
j_call: TRBJ2-2; v_call: TRBV7-2; cdr3_length: 17; d_call: TRBD1; clone_size: .; cdr3_nt: TGTGCCAGCAGCTCTAATTCCGGGACAGGGGGCTACGGGGAGCTGTTTTTT; cdr3_aa: CASSSNSGTGGYGELFF
j_call: TRBJ2-7; v_call: TRBV4-1; cdr3_length: 13; d_call: TRBD2; clone_size: few; cdr3_nt: TGCGCCAGCAGGGCTAGCGGGGCCTACGAGCAGTACTTC; cdr3_aa: CASRASGAYEQYF
j_call: TRBJ1-5; v_call: TRBV7-9; cdr3_length: 15; d_call: .; clone_size: few; cdr3_nt: TGTGCCAGCAGCGCTGCTACAGACCCTCATCAGCCCCAGCATTTT; cdr3_aa: CASSAATDPHQPQHF
j_call: TRBJ2-1; v_call: TRBV19; cdr3_length: 12; d_call: .; clone_size: .; cdr3_nt: TGTGCCAGTAGTATCCGGGCCAATGAGCAGTTCTTC; cdr3_aa: CASSIRANEQFF
j_call: TRBJ2-3; v_call: TRBV4-3; cdr3_length: 16; d_call: .; clone_size: .; cdr3_nt: TGCGCCAGCAGCCTTCGCTCTTACGAGGGTTCAGATACGCAGTATTTT; cdr3_aa: CASSLRSYEGSDTQYF
j_call: TRBJ1-1; v_call: TRBV10-3; cdr3_length: 14; d_call: .; clone_size: .; cdr3_nt: TGTGCCATCAGTGAACAGGGAACGAACACTGAAGCTTTCTTT; cdr3_aa: CAISEQGTNTEAFF
j_call: TRBJ2-5; v_call: TRBV5-5; cdr3_length: 18; d_call: TRBD2; clone_size: .; cdr3_nt: TGTGCCAGCAGCTTGGGAGGTCAACTAGCGGGGGGGCATGAGACCCAGTACTTC; cdr3_aa: CASSLGGQLAGGHETQYF
j_call: TRBJ1-5; v_call: TRBV6-1; cdr3_length: 14; d_call: .; clone_size: .; cdr3_nt: TGTGCCAGCGGAGGGCCGCCTCTTATGCAGCCCCAGCATTTT; cdr3_aa: CASGGPPLMQPQHF
j_call: TRBJ2-1; v_call: TRBV12-3/TRBV12-4; cdr3_length: 14; d_call: .; clone_size: few; cdr3_nt: TGTGCCAGCAGTGACTCCAGCTCCTACAATGAGCAGTTCTTC; cdr3_aa: CASSDSSSYNEQFF
j_call: TRBJ2-7; v_call: TRBV4-1; cdr3_length: 15; d_call: .; clone_size: .; cdr3_nt: TGCGCCAGCAGCCAAGATGCAGGAACAACCTACGAGCAGTACTTC; cdr3_aa: CASSQDAGTTYEQYF
j_call: TRBJ1-2; v_call: TRBV27; cdr3_length: 14; d_call: TRBD1; clone_size: many; cdr3_nt: TGTGCCAGCAGTTCGGACAGGGGGGTTCGGGGCTACACCTTC; cdr3_aa: CASSSDRGVRGYTF
j_call: TRBJ1-1; v_call: TRBV5-6; cdr3_length: 14; d_call: .; clone_size: .; cdr3_nt: TGTGCCAGCAGCGTCGCGTGGGTGAACACTGAGGCTTTCTTT; cdr3_aa: CASSVAWVNTEAFF
j_call: TRBJ2-7; v_call: TRBV20-1; cdr3_length: 16; d_call: TRBD2; clone_size: .; cdr3_nt: TGCAGTGCTAGAGATATGGCGGGGGACTTCCTACGAGGGCGGTACTTC; cdr3_aa: CSARDMAGDFLRGRYF
j_call: TRBJ2-1; v_call: TRBV20-1; cdr3_length: 14; d_call: TRBD1; clone_size: few; cdr3_nt: TGCAGTGCTTTTAGCCCGGGACAGCGCAATGAGCAGTTCTTC; cdr3_aa: CSAFSPGQRNEQFF
j_call: TRBJ1-5; v_call: TRBV5-5; cdr3_length: 16; d_call: .; clone_size: .; cdr3_nt: TGTGCCAGCAGCTTGGCCCTCCGGGTTAGCAATCAGCCCCAGCATTTT; cdr3_aa: CASSLALRVSNQPQHF
j_call: TRBJ2-6; v_call: TRBV6-1; cdr3_length: 14; d_call: TRBD1; clone_size: few; cdr3_nt: TGTGCCGGGACAGGGTCGTCCGGGGCCAACGTCCTGACTTTC; cdr3_aa: CAGTGSSGANVLTF
j_call: TRBJ2-1; v_call: TRBV25-1; cdr3_length: 16; d_call: .; clone_size: few; cdr3_nt: TGTGCCAGCAGTGAGTCTGCAGGGGGGAGGTACAATGAGCAGTTCTTC; cdr3_aa: CASSESAGGRYNEQFF
j_call: TRBJ2-2; v_call: TRBV7-9; cdr3_length: 15; d_call: .; clone_size: once; cdr3_nt: TGTGCCAGCACCAAACAGGGCTCGAACACCGGGGAGCTGTTTTTT; cdr3_aa: CASTKQGSNTGELFF
j_call: TRBJ2-1; v_call: TRBV29-1; cdr3_length: 17; d_call: .; clone_size: once; cdr3_nt: TGCAGCGTTGAAGACGGAGGGAGCAGGAGCTCCTACAATGAGCAGTTCTTC; cdr3_aa: CSVEDGGSRSSYNEQFF
j_call: TRBJ2-1; v_call: TRBV7-9; cdr3_length: 14; d_call: TRBD2; clone_size: .; cdr3_nt: TGTGCCAGCGGGGGCGGGGGGGTATTTGGAGAGCAGTTCTTC; cdr3_aa: CASGGGGVFGEQFF
j_call: TRBJ2-3; v_call: TRBV7-2; cdr3_length: 16; d_call: TRBD1; clone_size: .; cdr3_nt: TGTGCCAGCAGCTTTAAAGCAGGGGGCACCCCAGATACGCAGTATTTT; cdr3_aa: CASSFKAGGTPDTQYF
j_call: TRBJ1-4; v_call: TRBV7-9; cdr3_length: 16; d_call: TRBD1; clone_size: .; cdr3_nt: TGTGCCAGCAGCTCGGCGACAGGGGCAACTAATGAAAAACTGTTTTTT; cdr3_aa: CASSSATGATNEKLFF
j_call: TRBJ2-3; v_call: TRBV4-3; cdr3_length: 17; d_call: .; clone_size: .; cdr3_nt: TGCGCCAGCAGCCAGGGACCCGGACGGTCTCGCACAGATACGCAGTATTTT; cdr3_aa: CASSQGPGRSRTDTQYF
j_call: TRBJ2-1; v_call: TRBV2; cdr3_length: 14; d_call: TRBD1; clone_size: few; cdr3_nt: TGTGCCAGCGGTGGACAGGGCCACTACAATGAGCAGTTCTTC; cdr3_aa: CASGGQGHYNEQFF
j_call: TRBJ1-5; v_call: TRBV6-2/TRBV6-3; cdr3_length: 16; d_call: .; clone_size: .; cdr3_nt: TGTGCCAGCAGTTACCCGGGAAGTTATAGCAATCAGCCCCAGCATTTT; cdr3_aa: CASSYPGSYSNQPQHF
j_call: TRBJ2-7; v_call: TRBV9; cdr3_length: 14; d_call: TRBD2; clone_size: .; cdr3_nt: TGTGCCAGCAGCCCTACTAGCGCTCCCTACGAGCAGTACTTC; cdr3_aa: CASSPTSAPYEQYF
j_call: TRBJ1-1; v_call: TRBV11-2; cdr3_length: 17; d_call: .; clone_size: .; cdr3_nt: TGTGCCAGCAGCTTAGGGGAGCCCGTGGTTGGGAACACTGAAGCTTTCTTT; cdr3_aa: CASSLGEPVVGNTEAFF
j_call: TRBJ2-5; v_call: TRBV20-1; cdr3_length: 15; d_call: TRBD2; clone_size: few; cdr3_nt: TGCAGTGCTCCTTCCGCGGGACTAGCGGGGGAGACCCAGTACTTC; cdr3_aa: CSAPSAGLAGETQYF
j_call: TRBJ1-1; v_call: TRBV27; cdr3_length: 15; d_call: TRBD1; clone_size: few; cdr3_nt: TGTGCCAGCAGTTCAGGACAGGTTCACTTCACTGAAGCTTTCTTT; cdr3_aa: CASSSGQVHFTEAFF
j_call: TRBJ2-7; v_call: TRBV9; cdr3_length: 15; d_call: .; clone_size: .; cdr3_nt: TGTGCCAGCAGCCTGGGGAAAGGGAGCTCCTACGAGCAGTACTTC; cdr3_aa: CASSLGKGSSYEQYF
j_call: TRBJ2-3; v_call: TRBV12-3/TRBV12-4; cdr3_length: 15; d_call: TRBD1; clone_size: .; cdr3_nt: TGTGCCAACAGTTTCCGCGACAGGGCGGCAGATACGCAGTATTTT; cdr3_aa: CANSFRDRAADTQYF
j_call: TRBJ2-1; v_call: TRBV5-1; cdr3_length: 15; d_call: TRBD2; clone_size: .; cdr3_nt: TGCGCCAGCAGCTTCGGGACTAGCGAGAACAATGAGCAGTTCTTC; cdr3_aa: CASSFGTSENNEQFF
j_call: TRBJ2-1; v_call: TRBV20-1; cdr3_length: 15; d_call: TRBD2; clone_size: .; cdr3_nt: TGCAGTGCTAGCCGGCGGGCGGGGGTTTACAATGAGCAGTTCTTC; cdr3_aa: CSASRRAGVYNEQFF
j_call: TRBJ2-3; v_call: TRBV24-1; cdr3_length: 16; d_call: TRBD1; clone_size: few; cdr3_nt: TGTGCCACCAGTGAGACAGGGGGCGCGATGTTCGATACGCAGTATTTT; cdr3_aa: CATSETGGAMFDTQYF
j_call: TRBJ1-2; v_call: TRBV10-3; cdr3_length: 15; d_call: .; clone_size: .; cdr3_nt: TGTGCCATCAGTGAGTCGGGCCCTGGGGGAGATGGCTACACCTTC; cdr3_aa: CAISESGPGGDGYTF
j_call: TRBJ2-3; v_call: TRBV28; cdr3_length: 17; d_call: TRBD2; clone_size: .; cdr3_nt: TGTGCCAGCAGCCCCGTCCCTAGCGGGGGGGCCTCAGATACGCAGTATTTT; cdr3_aa: CASSPVPSGGASDTQYF
j_call: TRBJ1-1; v_call: TRBV5-6; cdr3_length: 15; d_call: TRBD1; clone_size: .; cdr3_nt: TGTGCCAGCAGCTTTGTGGACAGGGAGGGGACTGAAGCTTTCTTT; cdr3_aa: CASSFVDREGTEAFF
j_call: TRBJ2-2; v_call: TRBV6-6; cdr3_length: 17; d_call: .; clone_size: .; cdr3_nt: TGTGCCAGCAGTTACCCCTCTCCGGGGGCGAACACCGGGGAGCTGTTTTTT; cdr3_aa: CASSYPSPGANTGELFF
j_call: TRBJ2-7; v_call: TRBV11-3; cdr3_length: 16; d_call: .; clone_size: .; cdr3_nt: TGTGCCGGCAGCTTAGGTTGGCAGGGAGGATTAAACGAGCAGTACTTC; cdr3_aa: CAGSLGWQGGLNEQYF
j_call: TRBJ2-7; v_call: TRBV5-1; cdr3_length: 16; d_call: .; clone_size: .; cdr3_nt: TGCGCCAGCAGCTTGGGGGGTGGTCCTAGCTCCTACGAGCAGTACTTC; cdr3_aa: CASSLGGGPSSYEQYF
j_call: TRBJ2-5; v_call: TRBV30; cdr3_length: 13; d_call: .; clone_size: few; cdr3_nt: TGTGCCGGAAAAAGGAGGGTGCAAGAGACCCAGTACTTC; cdr3_aa: CAGKRRVQETQYF
j_call: TRBJ2-1; v_call: TRBV4-1; cdr3_length: 16; d_call: TRBD1; clone_size: few; cdr3_nt: TGCGCCAGCAGCCAATTAGGACAGGGGCAGTACAATGAGCAGTTCTTC; cdr3_aa: CASSQLGQGQYNEQFF
j_call: TRBJ2-7; v_call: TRBV11-2; cdr3_length: 16; d_call: TRBD2; clone_size: .; cdr3_nt: TGTGCCAGCAGCTTACCTCGGCGGGGGGCCTACAATGAGCAGTACTTC; cdr3_aa: CASSLPRRGAYNEQYF
j_call: TRBJ2-3; v_call: TRBV7-9; cdr3_length: 15; d_call: .; clone_size: .; cdr3_nt: TGTGCCAGCAGCGTTGGGGGACTTTACACAGATACGCAGTATTTT; cdr3_aa: CASSVGGLYTDTQYF